This TCR beta chain was sequenced during a study of identical twins. TCRdb re-derived calls from the 5' RACE reads in MiXCR, one entry per CDR3 protein. The table lists some 500,000 distinct CDR3 sequences, around 15% of them singletons. From germline, CDR1 is DFQATT and CDR2 SNEGSKA (reference sequence). This CDR3 has 15 amino acids. Trimming left V 0 bases short and J 4 bases short, with 16 bases between. This clonotype came up a few times. The same data also contributed to another study, on yellow fever vaccine responses in identical twins.

Sequencing was carried out using CD4+ T cells sorted from blood. The rearrangement joins TRBV20-1 to TRBJ2-7; D might be TRBD2 (5 bases). The clonotype originates from a woman in her late teens or twenties in good health. The CDR3 loop reads CSARDRRRGDYEQYF. DNA for the CDR3: TGCAGTGCTAGAGATAGGAGGCGTGGGGATTACGAGCAGTACTTC.